These 21 T cell receptor beta chains originate from one sample sequenced in a study of blood T cells in healthy people across ages. The second PCR ran about 6 to 11 cycles with a sample-barcoded 5' primer and J-beta primers. TCRdb re-derived calls from the 5' RACE reads in MiXCR, one entry per CDR3 protein. The sample has about 580,000 distinct CDR3 sequences, more than 45% seen once. The source material was blood. Receptor source: an elderly man in good health.

This clonotype came up a few times. The chain employs TRBV20-1 and TRBJ2-7; D uncertain. From germline, CDR1 is DFQATT and CDR2 SNEGSKA (reference sequence). The germline V and J ends were trimmed by 6 bases and 2 bases, with 14 bases remaining between them. This CDR3 spans 13 amino acids. DNA of the CDR3: TGCAGTGCGCGCGGTCCGACCGCCTACGAGCAGTACTTC. Translated: CSARGPTAYEQYF.

As to this clonotype: At one end the junction does not follow the germline gene, possibly because of a read error. The CDR3 loop is CASSDPRQTDTQYF. CDR3 DNA sequence: TGTGCCAGCAGTGACCCAAGACAGACAGACACGCAGTATTTT. This chain links TRBV25-1 with TRBJ2-3, with D possibly TRBD1 on 5 matching bases. This CDR3 is built from 14 residues. Germline CDR1 MGHDK, CDR2 SYGVNS.

The chain carries TRBV7-2 and TRBJ2-5; no reliable D call. The CDR3 spans 14 residues. V lost 0 bases to trimming and J lost 2 bases, with 7 bases between them. Germline V gene lookup returns CDR1 SGHTA and CDR2 FQGNSA. For the CDR3, the DNA is TGTGCCAGCAGCTTAGCGAGAGTTCAAGAGACCCAGTACTTC. Amino acids: CASSLARVQETQYF.

This clonotype was found a few times. The CDR3 reads CASSALGTSGRYEQFF. In DNA form, the CDR3 reads TGTGCCAGCAGTGCTCTGGGGACTAGCGGGAGGTATGAGCAGTTCTTC. The genes are TRBV27 and TRBJ2-1; 15 bases agree with TRBD2. J gave up 8 bases and V 5 bases, and 7 bases lay outside the gene matches. The CDR3 is 16 residues long. CDR1 and CDR2 (germline): MNHEY, SMNVEV (reference sequence).

This clonotype came up a few times. This chain links TRBV7-2 with TRBJ2-7; D is undetermined. Germline V CDR1 and CDR2: SGHTA, FQGNSA. Deletions cut 4 bases from V and 6 bases from J, with 7 bases between. The CDR3 has 11 amino acids. The CDR3 here is CASSYYFEQYF. Here the CDR3 DNA reads TGTGCCAGCAGCTATTATTTCGAGCAGTACTTC. Together with reference TRBV7-2 and TRBJ2-7, the CDR3 gives the full variable domain: GAGVSQSPSNKVTEKGKDVELRCDPISGHTALYWYRQSLGQGLEFLIYFQGNSAPDKSGLPSDRFSAERTGGSVSTLTIQRTQQEDSAVYLCASSYYFEQYFGPGTRLTVT.

The J gene is TRBJ2-5, the V gene TRBV3-1, with 8 nucleotides matching TRBD2. Germline lookup yields CDR1 LGHDT and CDR2 YNNKEL (reference sequence). This CDR3 has 17 amino acids. V shed 0 bases, J shed 1 base, and the junction held 7 bases outside the gene matches. The CDR3 DNA reads as TGTGCCAGCAGCCAAGAGGTAATCCTAGCGGGCCAAGAGACCCAGTACTTC. This translates into CASSQEVILAGQETQYF.

The gene calls are TRBV20-1 and TRBJ1-2; no clear D. Germline assignment: CDR1 DFQATT and CDR2 SNEGSKA (reference sequence). The CDR3 consists of 15 residues. V lost 2 bases and J lost 0, with 13 bases in between. CDR3: CSARTSGRSNYGYTF. In DNA form, the CDR3 reads TGCAGTGCTAGAACATCCGGCAGGTCTAACTATGGCTACACCTTC.

This clonotype was counted only a few times. The chain recombines TRBV3-1 with TRBJ2-7, with a tentative D call TRBD2 (5 bases). Germline CDR1 and CDR2: LGHDT and YNNKEL (reference sequence). CDR3 length equals 14 residues. The V end lost 1 base, the J end lost 5 bases, and 12 bases lay between the germline ends. As DNA, the CDR3 is TGTGCCAGCAGCCAAGTCGGGGTAAGAAACGAGCAGTACTTC. This gives the protein CASSQVGVRNEQYF.

The sample holds a few counts of this clonotype. The V and J genes are TRBV4-1 and TRBJ2-4; 11 nucleotides agree with TRBD2. The DNA end lines up better with TRBJ2-5; the J call may be wrong. Germline values: CDR1 MGHRA, CDR2 YSYEKL. The CDR3 runs 17 residues. The CDR3 DNA reads TGCGCCAGCAGCCAAGATAACGGAGCTAGCGGGAGGGAGACCCAGTACTTC. This codes for CASSQDNGASGRETQYF.

This clonotype has ten or more counts. The chain carries TRBV6-5 and TRBJ2-1; TRBD2 aligns across 12 bases. The V gene end was trimmed by 6 bases and the J gene end by 10 bases; junction bases not matched to a gene: 13. The CDR3 spans 16 residues. Germline CDR1 reads MNHEY; CDR2 reads SVGAGI. For the CDR3, the DNA is TGTGCCAGCAGACCCTTTTGGAGACTAGCGGGAGAGGAGCAGTTCTTC. As protein: CASRPFWRLAGEEQFF.

This chain uses TRBV9 with TRBJ1-3; 7 nucleotides match TRBD1. Looked up from germline, CDR1 is SGDLS and CDR2 is YYNGEE. The CDR3 loop spans 15 amino acids. Losses at the gene ends were 2 bases for V and 2 bases for J; bases not matched to a gene: 4. The CDR3 is CASSVAQGTGNTIYF. DNA for the CDR3: TGTGCCAGCAGCGTCGCACAGGGGACTGGAAACACCATATATTTT. The complete variable domain, with remaining parts taken from reference TRBV9 and TRBJ1-3, reads DSGVTQTPKHLITATGQRVTLRCSPRSGDLSVYWYQQSLDQGLQFLIQYYNGEERAKGNILERFSAQQFPDLHSELNLSSLELGDSALYFCASSVAQGTGNTIYFGEGSWLTVV.

At least ten counts were recorded for this clonotype. The chain combines TRBV6-1 with TRBJ1-1, with 8 bases fitting TRBD1. V dropped 5 bases and J dropped 0; count of bases not matched to a gene: 11. The CDR3 totals 17 residues. From germline, CDR1 is MNHNS and CDR2 SASEGT. The CDR3 sequence is CASSNWAGGQMNTEAFF. The CDR3 bases are TGTGCCAGCAGTAATTGGGCAGGGGGCCAAATGAACACTGAAGCTTTCTTT.

This clonotype was seen more than once but under ten times. This rearrangement joins TRBV2 to TRBJ2-1; D is perhaps TRBD2 (7 bases). This CDR3 has 16 residues. Germline assignment: CDR1 SNHLY and CDR2 FYNNEI. The V end lost 2 bases, the J end lost 0 bases, and 11 bases lay between the germline ends. CDR3 DNA sequence: TGTGCCAGCAGTGAACGGGGGGCAAGCTCCTACAATGAGCAGTTCTTC. It translates to CASSERGASSYNEQFF.

The chain employs TRBV7-8 and TRBJ2-7; D unresolved. Trimming cost V 5 bases and J 4 bases, with 18 bases left between them. This CDR3 is built from 15 residues. CDR1 SGHVS and CDR2 FQNEAQ come from the germline V gene. CDR3 sequence: CASSPHLSTDYEQYF. In DNA, the CDR3 is TGTGCCAGCAGCCCTCACCTATCTACAGATTACGAGCAGTACTTC.

This chain connects TRBV20-1 to TRBJ1-2; 7 nucleotides agree with TRBD1. The junction had 3 bases not matched to a gene; V was cut back by 5 bases and J by 3 bases. This CDR3 comprises 12 residues. Germline CDR1 reads DFQATT; CDR2 reads SNEGSKA (reference sequence). CDR3 nucleotides: TGCAGTGCTGATCAGGGGGACTATGGCTACACCTTC. Translation: CSADQGDYGYTF.

V usage is TRBV7-2 and J usage is TRBJ1-5, with 7 bases matching TRBD1. The CDR3 length is 15 residues. Per germline, CDR1 SGHTA and CDR2 FQGNSA. With 1 base clipped from V and 6 bases from J, the junction kept 6 bases outside the gene matches. The DNA for the CDR3 is TGTGCCAGCAGCTTAGGCGGGCAGGGGGGTCAGCCCCAGCATTTT. It specifies CASSLGGQGGQPQHF.

This chain joins TRBV18 and TRBJ2-3; D is uncertain. This CDR3 region has 13 residues. V was shortened by 7 bases and J by 2 bases, with 10 bases between the two germline ends. Per germline, CDR1 KGHSH and CDR2 LQKENI. CDR3 in amino acids: CASLLSITDTQYF. The DNA for the CDR3 is TGTGCCAGCTTACTTTCCATCACAGATACGCAGTATTTT.

This chain connects TRBV29-1 to TRBJ1-1; D is perhaps TRBD1 (5 bases). V dropped 3 bases and J dropped 6 bases, with 11 bases sitting between them. Germline V gene data show CDR1 as SQVTM and CDR2 as ANQGSEA. This CDR3 comprises 12 residues. CDR3 nucleotide sequence: TGCAGCGTTGACGGACACGTAGCTGAAGCTTTCTTT. Its translation is CSVDGHVAEAFF.

The chain has TRBV11-2 and TRBJ1-2; D gene unclear. Trimming shortened V by 5 bases and J by 8 bases, and 18 bases separated the two germline ends. CDR3 size: 14 residues. Germline V gene lookup returns CDR1 SGHAT and CDR2 FQNNGV. CDR3 protein: CASSPGTGIWGYTF. The CDR3 nucleotides are TGTGCCAGCAGCCCAGGCACGGGCATCTGGGGCTACACCTTC.

This chain uses TRBV6-5 with TRBJ2-1; TRBD2 agrees at 13 bases. The CDR3 extends over 15 amino acids. In germline, CDR1 is MNHEY, CDR2 SVGAGI. Germline trimming cut 2 bases from V and 9 bases from J; bases unmatched to any gene: 4. CDR3 loop: CASSYRTSGSVEQFF. The DNA of the CDR3 is TGTGCCAGCAGTTACCGGACTAGCGGGAGCGTTGAGCAGTTCTTC.

DNA of the CDR3: TGTGCCAGCAGCCTATCGGGACTAGAGAACAATGAGCAGTACTTC. Encoded protein: CASSLSGLENNEQYF. The J gene is TRBJ2-5, the V gene TRBV7-2; 8 bases fit TRBD2. The CDR3 length is 15 residues. V shed 5 bases and J 11 bases; nucleotides not matched to a gene: 16. Looked up from germline, CDR1 is SGHTA and CDR2 is FQGNSA.